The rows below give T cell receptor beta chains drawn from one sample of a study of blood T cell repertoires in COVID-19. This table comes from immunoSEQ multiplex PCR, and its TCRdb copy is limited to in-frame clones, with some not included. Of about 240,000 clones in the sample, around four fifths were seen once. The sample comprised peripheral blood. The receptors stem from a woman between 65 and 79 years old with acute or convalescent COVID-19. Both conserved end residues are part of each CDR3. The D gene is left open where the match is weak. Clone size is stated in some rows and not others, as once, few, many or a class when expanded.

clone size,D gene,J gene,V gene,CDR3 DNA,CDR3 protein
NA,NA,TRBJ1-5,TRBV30,TGTGCCTGGAGTAATCTGGGCGGGAATAGCAATCAGCCCCAGCATTTT,CAWSNLGGNSNQPQHF
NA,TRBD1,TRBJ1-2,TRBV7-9,TGTGCCAGCAGCACCCATGGGACAGGGGATCACTATGGCTACACCTTC,CASSTHGTGDHYGYTF
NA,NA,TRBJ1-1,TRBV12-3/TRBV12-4,TGTGCCAGCAGTCGTGAAGGGGAAGCGAGGGCTTTCTTT,CASSREGEARAFF
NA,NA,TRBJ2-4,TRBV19,TGTGCCAGTAGTCCAGGACAGTCAAGGCACATTCAGTACTTC,CASSPGQSRHIQYF
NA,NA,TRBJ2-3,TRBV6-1,TGTGCCAGCAGTGACCAGGCACACGGGATTCAGGGCACAGATACGCAGTATTTT,CASSDQAHGIQGTDTQYF
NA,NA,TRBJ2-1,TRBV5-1,TGCGCCAGCAGCTTGATCACCATTTCCAAGAGCTCCTACAATGAGCAGTTCTTC,CASSLITISKSSYNEQFF
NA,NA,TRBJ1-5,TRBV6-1,TGTGCCAGCAGTGAAGCCGGGGGGAGCAATCAGCCCCAGCATTTT,CASSEAGGSNQPQHF
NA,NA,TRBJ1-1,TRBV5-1,TGCGCCAGCAGCTTGCAGGCGGGAAACACTGAAGCTTTCTTT,CASSLQAGNTEAFF
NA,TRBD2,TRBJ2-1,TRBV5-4,TGTGCCAGCAGCTTAGGAGCGGGGGGATCCTACAATGAGCAGTTCTTC,CASSLGAGGSYNEQFF
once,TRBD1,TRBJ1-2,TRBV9,TGTGCCAGCAGCCCCGGACAGGGGCCTATCCAATATGGCTACACCTTC,CASSPGQGPIQYGYTF
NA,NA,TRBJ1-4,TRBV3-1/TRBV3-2,TGTGCCAGCAGCCAAGATAGGATTGCGGAACTGTTTTTT,CASSQDRIAELFF
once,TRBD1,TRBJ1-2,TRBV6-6,TGTGCCAGCAGTTACTCGGTGACAGGGTATGATGGCTACACCTTC,CASSYSVTGYDGYTF
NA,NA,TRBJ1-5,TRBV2,TGTGCCAGCAGTCCGGTTAGCAATCAGCCCCAGCATTTT,CASSPVSNQPQHF
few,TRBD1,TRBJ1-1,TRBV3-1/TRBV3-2,TGTGCCAGCAGCCAATGGACAGGGGGAGGCACTGAAGCTTTCTTT,CASSQWTGGGTEAFF
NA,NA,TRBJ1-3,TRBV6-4,TGTGCCAGAAGTGACCACTCTGGAAACACCATATATTTT,CARSDHSGNTIYF
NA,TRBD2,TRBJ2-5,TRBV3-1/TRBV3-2,TGTGCCAGCAGCCGTCTCCTAGCGGGGGTTATGGTGACCCAGTACTTC,CASSRLLAGVMVTQYF
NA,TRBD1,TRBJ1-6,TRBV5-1,TGCGCCAGCAGGGGGACAGGGGAGCGATCACCCCTCCACTTT,CASRGTGERSPLHF
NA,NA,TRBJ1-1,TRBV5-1,TGCGCATCGAAATCGGCGCCGGCGGGCACTGAAGCTTTCTTT,CASKSAPAGTEAFF
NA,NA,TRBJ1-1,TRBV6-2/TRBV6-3,TGTGCCAGCAGTTACGATCCAGGGGCCCCTTTAAGAGCTTTCTTT,CASSYDPGAPLRAFF
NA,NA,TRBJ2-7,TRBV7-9,TGTGCCAGCAGCTTAGTATTAACCAGGGACGAGCAGTACTTC,CASSLVLTRDEQYF
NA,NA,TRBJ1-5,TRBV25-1,TGTGCCAGCAGTGATCCCGTTGGTAGTGGTCTCGGCAATCAGCCCCAGCATTTT,CASSDPVGSGLGNQPQHF
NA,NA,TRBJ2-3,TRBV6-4,TGTGCCAGCAGTGTCACCCCAGGGTCAGATACGCAGTATTTT,CASSVTPGSDTQYF
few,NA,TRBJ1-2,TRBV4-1,TGCGCCAGCAGCCCGGACAGCGCTAACTATGGCTACACCTTC,CASSPDSANYGYTF
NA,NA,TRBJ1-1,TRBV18,TGTGCCAGCTCACCACCGTCCCTACCGAACACTGAAGCTTTCTTT,CASSPPSLPNTEAFF
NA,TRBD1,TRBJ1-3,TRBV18,TGTGCCAGCTCACCCACAGGGGGCTCTGGAAACACCATATATTTT,CASSPTGGSGNTIYF
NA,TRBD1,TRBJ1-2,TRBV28,TGTGCCAGCAGCCTGGACAGGGGGCCGTTTAGGGGCTACACCTTC,CASSLDRGPFRGYTF
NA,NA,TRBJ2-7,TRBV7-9,TGTGCCAGCAGCCCCCACGCAGGGATATCCTACGAGCAGTACTTC,CASSPHAGISYEQYF
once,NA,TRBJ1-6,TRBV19,TGTGCCAGTACCCCCCCCGGGGATTCACCCCTCCACTTT,CASTPPGDSPLHF
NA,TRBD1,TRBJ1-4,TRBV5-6,TGTGCCAGCCTACTTCGTTCAGGGGGTAATGAAAAACTGTTTTTT,CASLLRSGGNEKLFF
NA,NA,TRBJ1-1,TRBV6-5,TGTGCCACTCGCGCAGGGGAGACGAACACTGAAGCTTTCTTT,CATRAGETNTEAFF
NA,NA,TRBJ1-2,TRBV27,TGTGCCAGCAGTTTCGCAGAAGGGGGGGACTACACCTTC,CASSFAEGGDYTF
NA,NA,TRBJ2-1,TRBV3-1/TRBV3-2,TGTGCCAGCAGCCAAGAAAGTAGAAGCGCTGAGCAGTTCTTC,CASSQESRSAEQFF
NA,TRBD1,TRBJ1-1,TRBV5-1,TGCGCCAGCAGCCCGGGACAGGCGTCGAACACTGAAGCTTTCTTT,CASSPGQASNTEAFF
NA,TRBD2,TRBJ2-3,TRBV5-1,TGCGCCAGCAGCACAGCGGGGGGAGTCACAGATACGCAGTATTTT,CASSTAGGVTDTQYF
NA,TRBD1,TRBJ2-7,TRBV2,TGTGCCAGCAGCGTAGACAGGGTAACCCACGAGCAGTACTTC,CASSVDRVTHEQYF
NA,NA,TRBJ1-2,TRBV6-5,TGTGCCAGCAGTTACTCGGAGGGGAACTATGGCTACACCTTC,CASSYSEGNYGYTF
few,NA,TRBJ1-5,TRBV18,TGTGCCAGCTCACCGGTTCCGGGCAATCAGCCCCAGCATTTT,CASSPVPGNQPQHF
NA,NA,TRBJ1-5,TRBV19,TGTGCCAGTAGTCCCCCCGGGAGCCCAACCAATCAGCCCCAGCATTTT,CASSPPGSPTNQPQHF
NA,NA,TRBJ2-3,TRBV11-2,TGTGCCAGCAGCTTAGAACAGGGGAGGTCACGAGATACGCAGTATTTT,CASSLEQGRSRDTQYF
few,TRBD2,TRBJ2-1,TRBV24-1,TGTGCCACCAGTGATTTCGGGACTAGCCTTCGCAATGAGCAGTTCTTC,CATSDFGTSLRNEQFF